Listed below are T cell receptor beta chains from one sample, sequenced in a study of T cells in Graves' hyperthyroidism and ophthalmopathy. TCRdb re-analysed the multiplex PCR reads in MiXCR, keeping a single row per CDR3 protein. This sample yields over 650,000 distinct CDR3 sequences, of which approximately 42% are seen a single time; under 8.5% belongs to the top ten. Sequencing was performed on peripheral blood or thyroid tissue (not recorded which). Receptors were obtained from an adult man with Graves' disease, either hyperthyroidism or ophthalmopathy (not recorded which). Each CDR3 is given with its conserved first and last residue. Each record gives: J gene, CDR3 length, D gene, V gene, clone size, CDR3 protein, CDR3 DNA. The D gene is left open where the match is weak. A clone size is listed for some rows: how often the clone was seen (once, few, many), or a class if it is expanded.

J: TRBJ2-7; length: 18; D: TRBD2; V: TRBV6-2/TRBV6-3; size: -; CDR3: CASKKPGLAGAHSYEQYF; DNA: TGTGCCAGCAAAAAACCGGGACTAGCGGGGGCCCACTCCTACGAGCAGTACTTC
J: TRBJ2-7; length: 16; D: -; V: TRBV11-1; size: -; CDR3: CASSPEASARGYEQYF; DNA: TGTGCCAGCAGCCCCGAGGCCAGCGCAAGAGGGTACGAGCAGTACTTC
J: TRBJ2-5; length: 15; D: -; V: TRBV9; size: -; CDR3: CASSAAPGPRETQYF; DNA: TGTGCCAGCAGCGCAGCCCCCGGGCCGAGGGAGACCCAGTACTTC
J: TRBJ1-2; length: 15; D: TRBD1; V: TRBV6-5; size: -; CDR3: CASSRPGQGAWGYTF; DNA: TGTGCCAGCAGTAGACCGGGACAGGGGGCCTGGGGCTACACCTTC
J: TRBJ1-5; length: 15; D: -; V: TRBV20-1; size: many; CDR3: CSARDGRVSNQPQHF; DNA: TGCAGTGCTAGAGACGGCAGGGTTTCCAATCAGCCCCAGCATTTT
J: TRBJ1-1; length: 13; D: -; V: TRBV7-9; size: many; CDR3: CASSPRQTLNAFF; DNA: TGTGCCAGCAGCCCACGACAGACCTTGAACGCTTTCTTT
J: TRBJ2-7; length: 16; D: TRBD1; V: TRBV2; size: -; CDR3: CASSDRTGGRPYEQYF; DNA: TGTGCCAGCAGTGATCGGACAGGGGGGCGACCCTACGAGCAGTACTTC
J: TRBJ2-7; length: 17; D: TRBD1; V: TRBV10-3; size: -; CDR3: CAISGAGTGDTNYEQYF; DNA: TGTGCCATCAGCGGAGCCGGGACAGGGGATACAAACTACGAGCAGTACTTC
J: TRBJ2-7; length: 11; D: -; V: TRBV20-1; size: many; CDR3: CSASNRDEQYF; DNA: TGCAGTGCTAGCAACAGGGACGAGCAGTACTTC
J: TRBJ2-7; length: 14; D: -; V: TRBV3-1; size: once; CDR3: CASSHPIGTLEQYF; DNA: TGTGCCAGCAGCCATCCCATCGGGACCCTGGAGCAGTACTTC
J: TRBJ2-7; length: 15; D: TRBD1; V: TRBV5-1; size: -; CDR3: CASSFPGQAPYEQYF; DNA: TGCGCCAGCAGCTTTCCGGGACAGGCCCCCTACGAGCAGTACTTC
J: TRBJ2-5; length: 11; D: -; V: TRBV29-1; size: -; CDR3: CSLFVQETQYF; DNA: TGCAGCCTTTTTGTCCAAGAGACCCAGTACTTC
J: TRBJ2-7; length: 16; D: TRBD2; V: TRBV20-1; size: few; CDR3: CSARPSRTSGRGEQYF; DNA: TGCAGTGCTAGACCCTCCCGGACTAGCGGGAGGGGCGAGCAGTACTTC
J: TRBJ1-1; length: 15; D: -; V: TRBV6-6; size: -; CDR3: CASSPTDDLNTEAFF; DNA: TGTGCCAGCAGCCCGACGGACGATTTGAACACTGAAGCTTTCTTT
J: TRBJ1-2; length: 17; D: TRBD1; V: TRBV20-1; size: -; CDR3: CSATPSTGASTNYGYTF; DNA: TGCAGTGCCACCCCCTCGACAGGGGCGAGTACAAACTATGGCTACACCTTC
J: TRBJ1-2; length: 12; D: -; V: TRBV24-1; size: many; CDR3: CATSSRVGGYTF; DNA: TGTGCCACCAGTAGCAGGGTGGGTGGCTACACCTTC
J: TRBJ2-7; length: 14; D: -; V: TRBV7-2; size: -; CDR3: CASSYSARDYEQYF; DNA: TGTGCCAGCAGTTACTCCGCCAGGGATTACGAGCAGTACTTC
J: TRBJ2-7; length: 12; D: -; V: TRBV7-9; size: -; CDR3: CASSLRWREQYF; DNA: TGTGCCAGCAGCTTGAGGTGGCGGGAGCAGTACTTC
J: TRBJ1-1; length: 12; D: -; V: TRBV20-1; size: few; CDR3: CSAEGGNTEAFF; DNA: TGCAGTGCTGAGGGGGGGAACACTGAAGCTTTCTTT
J: TRBJ1-4; length: 16; D: -; V: TRBV7-9; size: few; CDR3: CASSFRGRGANEKLFF; DNA: TGTGCCAGCAGCTTCCGGGGGCGCGGGGCTAATGAAAAACTGTTTTTT
J: TRBJ1-4; length: 14; D: -; V: TRBV2; size: many; CDR3: CASGGHGANEKLFF; DNA: TGTGCCAGCGGGGGCCACGGGGCTAATGAAAAACTGTTTTTT
J: TRBJ1-2; length: 17; D: TRBD1; V: TRBV2; size: once; CDR3: CASSFGDRGTFGYGYTF; DNA: TGTGCCAGCAGTTTCGGGGACAGGGGTACATTCGGCTATGGCTACACCTTC
J: TRBJ2-7; length: 12; D: TRBD1; V: TRBV7-9; size: -; CDR3: CASAGQGYEQYF; DNA: TGTGCCAGCGCGGGACAGGGTTACGAGCAGTACTTC
J: TRBJ1-6; length: 15; D: TRBD1; V: TRBV7-6; size: -; CDR3: CASSLGQGFDSPLHF; DNA: TGTGCCAGCAGCCTTGGACAGGGGTTCGATTCACCCCTCCACTTT
J: TRBJ1-1; length: 15; D: -; V: TRBV2; size: -; CDR3: CASSEVLQGNTEAFF; DNA: TGTGCCAGCAGTGAAGTCCTTCAGGGGAACACTGAAGCTTTCTTT
J: TRBJ2-6; length: 16; D: -; V: TRBV7-6; size: -; CDR3: CASSLGPSSGANVLTF; DNA: TGTGCCAGCAGCTTAGGCCCGAGCTCTGGGGCCAACGTCCTGACTTTC
J: TRBJ2-7; length: 14; D: TRBD1; V: TRBV7-9; size: -; CDR3: CASGSGTGSYEQYF; DNA: TGTGCCAGCGGTTCCGGGACAGGGTCCTACGAGCAGTACTTC
J: TRBJ1-2; length: 14; D: TRBD1; V: TRBV14; size: -; CDR3: CASSQGTAHYGYTF; DNA: TGTGCCAGCAGCCAGGGGACAGCTCACTATGGCTACACCTTC
J: TRBJ1-2; length: 18; D: -; V: TRBV7-8; size: few; CDR3: CASSLVSPNPTRAYGYTF; DNA: TGTGCCAGCAGCTTAGTTTCACCTAATCCAACCAGGGCATATGGCTACACCTTC
J: TRBJ1-1; length: 13; D: -; V: TRBV12-3/TRBV12-4; size: -; CDR3: CASSFYGGGLAFF; DNA: TGTGCCAGCAGTTTTTATGGAGGTGGGTTGGCTTTCTTT
J: TRBJ2-6; length: 11; D: -; V: TRBV7-3; size: -; CDR3: CASSSEGVLTF; DNA: TGTGCCAGCAGCTCGGAAGGGGTCCTGACTTTC
J: TRBJ2-5; length: 14; D: -; V: TRBV24-1; size: -; CDR3: CATSDRGDGETQYF; DNA: TGTGCCACCAGTGATAGGGGAGATGGAGAGACCCAGTACTTC
J: TRBJ1-3; length: 15; D: -; V: TRBV15; size: once; CDR3: CATSRDRSGGNTIYF; DNA: TGTGCCACCAGCAGAGATAGGTCAGGAGGAAACACCATATATTTT
J: TRBJ1-1; length: 15; D: -; V: TRBV5-1; size: -; CDR3: CASSQDAQPNTEAFF; DNA: TGCGCCAGCAGCCAAGATGCGCAGCCGAACACTGAAGCTTTCTTT
J: TRBJ2-7; length: 17; D: -; V: TRBV29-1; size: -; CDR3: CSVEVGGAGRIPYEQYF; DNA: TGCAGCGTTGAAGTAGGAGGGGCAGGGAGAATACCCTACGAGCAGTACTTC